The 16 T cell receptor beta chains listed next were all sequenced from one sample in a study of blood T cell repertoires in COVID-19. Profiling relied on immunoSEQ multiplex PCR, and the TCRdb table lists in-frame clones only, not all of them. The repertoire holds a few hundred thousand clones, with 70% to 90% as singletons. The sequencing input was PBMCs or T cells enriched from blood (not recorded which). The receptors originated from a woman between 25 and 40 years old who had recovered from COVID-19.

The genes are TRBV5-4 and TRBJ1-6; D is undetermined. CDR1 is SGHNT, CDR2 YYREEE, per germline (reference sequence). CDR3 length: 12 residues. V was trimmed by 0 bases and J by 11 bases, leaving 6 bases between them. The CDR3: CASSLDYTPLHF. The DNA for the CDR3 is TGTGCCAGCAGCTTGGACTATACACCCCTCCACTTT.

The chain joins TRBV9 to TRBJ2-7, with 12 bases matching TRBD2. The CDR3 length is 15 residues. From germline, CDR1 is SGDLS and CDR2 YYNGEE. Trimming removed 0 bases from V and 6 bases from J; junction bases left unmatched: 4. The CDR3 spells CASSVETSGGSEQYF. The DNA of the CDR3 is TGTGCCAGCAGCGTAGAAACTAGCGGGGGGAGCGAGCAGTACTTC. Variable domain in full (rest from reference TRBV9 and TRBJ2-7): DSGVTQTPKHLITATGQRVTLRCSPRSGDLSVYWYQQSLDQGLQFLIQYYNGEERAKGNILERFSAQQFPDLHSELNLSSLELGDSALYFCASSVETSGGSEQYFGPGTRLTVT.

V gene TRBV2 combines with J gene TRBJ1-2; D possibly corresponds to TRBD1 (5 bases). The V gene lost 3 bases and the J gene lost 2 bases, with 7 bases spanning the gap. The CDR3 contains 13 residues. In germline, CDR1 is SNHLY, CDR2 FYNNEI. This CDR3 reads CASSEGPNYGYTF. The CDR3 DNA sequence: TGTGCCAGCAGTGAGGGGCCGAACTATGGCTACACCTTC.

V usage is TRBV7-9 and J usage is TRBJ1-1; perhaps TRBD1 as D (5 bases). The CDR3 spans 15 residues. In germline, CDR1 is SEHNR, CDR2 FQNEAQ (reference sequence). V lost 5 bases to trimming and J lost 4 bases, with 17 bases between them. The CDR3 nucleotides are TGTGCCAGCAGCCTTGGGGCGGGGGTTGGCACTGAAGCTTTCTTT. Its protein product is CASSLGAGVGTEAFF. Full variable domain (remainder filled in from reference TRBV7-9 and TRBJ1-1): DTGVSQNPRHKITKRGQNVTFRCDPISEHNRLYWYRQTLGQGPEFLTYFQNEAQLEKSRLLSDRFSAERPKGSFSTLEIQRTEQGDSAMYLCASSLGAGVGTEAFFGQGTRLTVV.

The chain combines TRBV30 with TRBJ1-1; 7 positions match TRBD1. V lost 5 bases, J lost 2 bases, and 2 bases stayed unmatched. CDR1 and CDR2 from the germline V gene are GTSNPN and SVGIG (reference sequence). The CDR3 sequence is 12 residues long. The CDR3 loop reads CAWGQANTEAFF. The CDR3 DNA is TGTGCCTGGGGACAGGCTAACACTGAAGCTTTCTTT.

The chain carries TRBV10-3 and TRBJ2-2; 8 positions match TRBD1. Germline CDR1 is ENHRY and CDR2 is SYGVKD. V shed 10 bases and J 7 bases; nucleotides not matched to a gene: 14. The CDR3 consists of 15 residues. The chain's CDR3 is CATHPGQGAVGELFF. CDR3 bases: TGTGCCACCCACCCTGGGCAGGGGGCGGTCGGGGAGCTGTTTTTT.

The rearrangement uses TRBV30 and TRBJ2-5; 9 bases align to TRBD2. The V segment lost 5 bases and the J segment 2 bases; nucleotides outside the gene matches: 6. Germline CDR1 is GTSNPN and CDR2 is SVGIG (reference sequence). This CDR3 is built from 14 residues. The CDR3 protein is CAWGSGLAQETQYF. CDR3 DNA sequence: TGTGCCTGGGGGTCGGGACTAGCACAAGAGACCCAGTACTTC.

The V call is TRBV5-1, the J call TRBJ1-5; TRBD1 matches at 8 bases. Germline lookup yields CDR1 SGHRS and CDR2 YFSETQ. Germline trimming cut 0 bases from V and 5 bases from J; bases unmatched to any gene: 4. This CDR3 is 15 amino acids long. Here the CDR3 DNA reads TGCGCCAGCAGCTTGGATCCAGGGGGCCATCAGCCCCAGCATTTT. Protein product: CASSLDPGGHQPQHF.

The rearrangement joins TRBV7-3 to TRBJ1-1; the match to TRBD1 covers 9 bases. Germline values: CDR1 SGHTA, CDR2 FQGTGA. After removal of 5 bases from V and 1 base from J, the junction contained 2 bases not matched to a gene. The CDR3 sequence is 14 residues long. The CDR3 loop is CASSRQGGNTEAFF. Written as DNA, the CDR3 is TGTGCCAGCAGCCGACAGGGGGGGAACACTGAAGCTTTCTTT.

The rearrangement uses TRBV30 and TRBJ1-2; tentatively, D is TRBD1 (5 bases). The CDR3 is made up of 16 amino acids. Trimming took off 0 bases at V and 2 bases at J, with 16 bases between the two ends. The V gene's germline CDR1 is GTSNPN and CDR2 SVGIG (reference sequence). CDR3 region: CAWSVWGRTLNYGYTF. The CDR3 DNA sequence: TGTGCCTGGAGTGTATGGGGCAGAACCCTAAACTATGGCTACACCTTC.

The chain is built from TRBV5-1 and TRBJ1-1, with D unresolved. Looked up from germline, CDR1 is SGHRS and CDR2 is YFSETQ. Trimming shortened V by 3 bases and J by 6 bases, and 21 bases separated the two germline ends. CDR3 size: 16 residues. CDR3 nucleotide sequence: TGCGCCAGCAGCTACCGTGGACTGCCATCGGATCCTGAAGCTTTCTTT. As protein: CASSYRGLPSDPEAFF.

This clone was picked up one time. The chain carries TRBV14 and TRBJ1-3; TRBD1 matches 8 bases. Germline CDR1 reads SGHDN; CDR2 reads FVKESK. V trimming: 4 bases; J trimming: 2 bases; junction bases outside the gene matches: 10. The CDR3 runs 17 residues. CDR3 DNA sequence: TGTGCCAGCAGCCGAGCCGCAGGGGGCGGCCCTGGAAACACCATATATTTT. Amino acid sequence: CASSRAAGGGPGNTIYF.

This rearrangement joins TRBV6-5 to TRBJ1-2; D possibly corresponds to TRBD1 (5 bases). Germline CDR1 and CDR2: MNHEY and SVGAGI. The CDR3 length is 14 residues. The ends were cut back, 1 base at V and 4 bases at J, with 10 bases in the middle. The CDR3 DNA reads as TGTGCCAGCAGTTACTTACTGGGGGGCTATGGCTACACCTTC. As protein: CASSYLLGGYGYTF.

V usage is TRBV5-1 and J usage is TRBJ1-3; D is perhaps TRBD1 (5 bases). V dropped 1 base and J dropped 1 base, with 9 bases sitting between them. The CDR3 totals 15 residues. Germline loops: CDR1 SGHRS, CDR2 YFSETQ. The DNA for the CDR3 is TGCGCCAGCAGCTTGATCGGGGGGTCTGGAAACACCATATATTTT. Its protein is CASSLIGGSGNTIYF.

The chain combines TRBV9 with TRBJ1-3; TRBD1 matches 7 bases. The CDR3 runs 15 residues. V dropped 0 bases and J dropped 4; count of bases not matched to a gene: 4. Looked up from germline, CDR1 is SGDLS and CDR2 is YYNGEE. In nucleotides, the CDR3 is TGTGCCAGCAGCGTAGATACAGGGGACGGAAACACCATATATTTT. This gives the protein CASSVDTGDGNTIYF.

V is TRBV6-5 and J is TRBJ1-4; D is ambiguous. The CDR3 length is 14 residues. The V end was cut by 5 bases, the J end by 7 bases, with 14 bases between. Per germline, CDR1 MNHEY and CDR2 SVGAGI. The CDR3 spells CASSSTRVGEKLFF. CDR3 nucleotide sequence: TGTGCCAGCAGTAGTACGAGGGTGGGTGAAAAACTGTTTTTT.